These T cell receptor beta chains were read from a single sample in a study of CD8 T cells in ankylosing spondylitis. TCRdb re-derived calls from the 5' RACE reads in MiXCR, one entry per CDR3 protein. The data hold 350,000 to 450,000 distinct CDR3 sequences, with 26% observed a single time. The sequenced sample consisted of blood, either unsorted or a sorted T cell fraction (not recorded which). The origin of the receptors is a male donor with ankylosing spondylitis. CDR3s include the opening cysteine and the closing phenylalanine or tryptophan. Each record gives: J gene, D gene, V gene, clone size, CDR3 DNA, CDR3 protein. D genes are given only for firm matches. Size values are once, few and many counts, or a class for expanded clones, and some rows have none.

j_call: TRBJ1-5; d_call: -; v_call: TRBV20-1; clone_size: -; cdr3_nt: TGCAGTGCTACCTCCCCGGGTGAGGAGCCCCAGCATTTT; cdr3_aa: CSATSPGEEPQHF
j_call: TRBJ2-1; d_call: -; v_call: TRBV14; clone_size: -; cdr3_nt: TGTGCCAGCCGCGGGTCTCTACGAGGTGAGCAGTTCTTC; cdr3_aa: CASRGSLRGEQFF
j_call: TRBJ2-7; d_call: -; v_call: TRBV7-2; clone_size: few; cdr3_nt: TGTGCCAGCAGCTCGCGGGACGCCTTTGAGTACGAGCAGTACTTC; cdr3_aa: CASSSRDAFEYEQYF
j_call: TRBJ1-5; d_call: -; v_call: TRBV12-3/TRBV12-4; clone_size: many; cdr3_nt: TGTGCCAGCAGTCCCGGCGAGCGTCGGGTTGGACAGCCCCAGCATTTT; cdr3_aa: CASSPGERRVGQPQHF
j_call: TRBJ2-1; d_call: TRBD2; v_call: TRBV5-1; clone_size: -; cdr3_nt: TGCGCCAGCAGCGCCGGAGGGGAGCGGGAACGGTATGAGCAGTTCTTC; cdr3_aa: CASSAGGERERYEQFF
j_call: TRBJ2-1; d_call: -; v_call: TRBV11-2; clone_size: -; cdr3_nt: TGTGCCAGCAGCTTAACGGCGGGACCGCCCAATGAGCAGTTCTTC; cdr3_aa: CASSLTAGPPNEQFF
j_call: TRBJ2-1; d_call: -; v_call: TRBV2; clone_size: -; cdr3_nt: TGTGCCAGCAGTGACAGGGGTGTCAATGAGCAGTTCTTC; cdr3_aa: CASSDRGVNEQFF
j_call: TRBJ2-1; d_call: TRBD2; v_call: TRBV3-1; clone_size: few; cdr3_nt: TGTGCCAGCAGCCAAGATCTTACGGGAGGGCCGAATGAGCAGTTCTTC; cdr3_aa: CASSQDLTGGPNEQFF
j_call: TRBJ2-2; d_call: -; v_call: TRBV3-1; clone_size: many; cdr3_nt: TGTGCCAGCAGCCCCTTCAGAGGTAGCGGGGAGCTGTTTTTT; cdr3_aa: CASSPFRGSGELFF
j_call: TRBJ2-7; d_call: TRBD1; v_call: TRBV10-3; clone_size: few; cdr3_nt: TGTGCCATCAGTGATCCGGGACAGGGGGTTTACGAGCAGTACTTC; cdr3_aa: CAISDPGQGVYEQYF
j_call: TRBJ2-3; d_call: -; v_call: TRBV2; clone_size: few; cdr3_nt: TGTGCCAGCAGTGGGGGACTGTCCACAGATACGCAGTATTTT; cdr3_aa: CASSGGLSTDTQYF
j_call: TRBJ2-5; d_call: -; v_call: TRBV5-1; clone_size: few; cdr3_nt: TGCGCCAGCAGCTTGGTTTTGGGCCTGGCCCAGTACTTC; cdr3_aa: CASSLVLGLAQYF
j_call: TRBJ1-4; d_call: -; v_call: TRBV20-1; clone_size: few; cdr3_nt: TGCAGTGGCTCGGGACTCCTGGGGGAAAAACTGTTTTTT; cdr3_aa: CSGSGLLGEKLFF
j_call: TRBJ2-3; d_call: TRBD2; v_call: TRBV5-6; clone_size: few; cdr3_nt: TGTGCCAGCAGCTTGGTTTCTAGCGGGATGACTGATACGCAGTATTTT; cdr3_aa: CASSLVSSGMTDTQYF
j_call: TRBJ1-6; d_call: -; v_call: TRBV27; clone_size: -; cdr3_nt: TGTGCCAGCAGTTCTACTAGTCCGGGACGAGTCCTAAATTCACCCCTCCACTTT; cdr3_aa: CASSSTSPGRVLNSPLHF
j_call: TRBJ2-1; d_call: TRBD2; v_call: TRBV5-1; clone_size: -; cdr3_nt: TGCGCCAGCAGCTGGGGGACTAGCTCCAATGAGCAGTTCTTC; cdr3_aa: CASSWGTSSNEQFF
j_call: TRBJ2-3; d_call: TRBD1; v_call: TRBV7-9; clone_size: -; cdr3_nt: TGTGCCAGCAGCTTCGGACAGGGGAGCACAGATACGCAGTATTTT; cdr3_aa: CASSFGQGSTDTQYF
j_call: TRBJ2-7; d_call: TRBD1; v_call: TRBV11-2; clone_size: -; cdr3_nt: TGTGCCAGCAGCCTACAGGGGGCAACGGAGCAGTACTTC; cdr3_aa: CASSLQGATEQYF
j_call: TRBJ2-1; d_call: TRBD2; v_call: TRBV5-1; clone_size: many; cdr3_nt: TGCGCCAGCGCGACTAGCGGGAGCAACAATGAGCAGTTCTTC; cdr3_aa: CASATSGSNNEQFF
j_call: TRBJ1-5; d_call: -; v_call: TRBV27; clone_size: few; cdr3_nt: TGTGCCAGCAGTTTATTTGAAAGTCAGCCCCAGCATTTT; cdr3_aa: CASSLFESQPQHF
j_call: TRBJ2-5; d_call: TRBD1; v_call: TRBV29-1; clone_size: few; cdr3_nt: TGCAGCGTAGCCCCGACAGGGAACAGTGAGACCCAGTACTTC; cdr3_aa: CSVAPTGNSETQYF
j_call: TRBJ2-1; d_call: TRBD2; v_call: TRBV20-1; clone_size: -; cdr3_nt: TGCAGTGCTCATAAGCGGGAGTATATTGAGCAGTTCTTC; cdr3_aa: CSAHKREYIEQFF
j_call: TRBJ1-1; d_call: -; v_call: TRBV7-2; clone_size: -; cdr3_nt: TGTGCCAGCAGCTTAGAGTTAACGGTTGAAGCTTTCTTT; cdr3_aa: CASSLELTVEAFF
j_call: TRBJ2-7; d_call: -; v_call: TRBV5-5; clone_size: few; cdr3_nt: TGTGCCAGCAGCGGGACGTCCTACGAGCAGTACTTC; cdr3_aa: CASSGTSYEQYF
j_call: TRBJ2-1; d_call: -; v_call: TRBV20-1; clone_size: many; cdr3_nt: TGCAGTGCTTCGGGACACTACTTCTACAATGAGCAGTTCTTC; cdr3_aa: CSASGHYFYNEQFF
j_call: TRBJ2-1; d_call: TRBD2; v_call: TRBV6-5; clone_size: -; cdr3_nt: TGTGCCAGCAGTTGGCTAGCGGGAACAGGCTATGAGCAGTTCTTC; cdr3_aa: CASSWLAGTGYEQFF
j_call: TRBJ2-5; d_call: TRBD2; v_call: TRBV5-1; clone_size: few; cdr3_nt: TGCGCCAGCAGCACTGGGACTAGCGACCAAGAGACCCAGTACTTC; cdr3_aa: CASSTGTSDQETQYF
j_call: TRBJ2-1; d_call: -; v_call: TRBV28; clone_size: -; cdr3_nt: TGTGCCAGCAGTTTATGGAATGAGCAGTTCTTC; cdr3_aa: CASSLWNEQFF
j_call: TRBJ2-2; d_call: -; v_call: TRBV12-3/TRBV12-4; clone_size: -; cdr3_nt: TGTGCCAGCAGTTTCGAAGGCCTGAACACCGGGGAGCTGTTTTTT; cdr3_aa: CASSFEGLNTGELFF
j_call: TRBJ2-1; d_call: -; v_call: TRBV7-9; clone_size: few; cdr3_nt: TGTGCCAGCAGCTTAGCGTTAATGGGAGCGAATGAGCAGTTCTTC; cdr3_aa: CASSLALMGANEQFF
j_call: TRBJ2-5; d_call: TRBD1; v_call: TRBV2; clone_size: -; cdr3_nt: TGTGCCAGCAGTGGGACAGGGGGCTTCGGGGAGACCCAGTACTTC; cdr3_aa: CASSGTGGFGETQYF
j_call: TRBJ1-2; d_call: -; v_call: TRBV10-3; clone_size: few; cdr3_nt: TGTGCCATCAGTGAAATCTATGGCTACACCTTC; cdr3_aa: CAISEIYGYTF
j_call: TRBJ1-4; d_call: TRBD1; v_call: TRBV6-1; clone_size: -; cdr3_nt: TGTGCCAGCGGCGACAGGGTAGAGGGCGAAAAACTGTTTTTT; cdr3_aa: CASGDRVEGEKLFF
j_call: TRBJ2-5; d_call: TRBD1; v_call: TRBV24-1; clone_size: -; cdr3_nt: TGTGCCACCAGTGAGTTCCGACAGGGCCAAGAGACCCAGTACTTC; cdr3_aa: CATSEFRQGQETQYF
j_call: TRBJ2-1; d_call: -; v_call: TRBV30; clone_size: -; cdr3_nt: TGTGCTTGGAATAGTAGGATCTTC; cdr3_aa: CAWNSRIF
j_call: TRBJ1-1; d_call: -; v_call: TRBV3-1; clone_size: -; cdr3_nt: TGTGCCAGCAGCCCCGCCGGCCAGAGGGCTTTCTTT; cdr3_aa: CASSPAGQRAFF
j_call: TRBJ1-5; d_call: -; v_call: TRBV4-1; clone_size: few; cdr3_nt: TGCGCCAGCAGCCAAGTTGGGAGGCCCCAGCATTTT; cdr3_aa: CASSQVGRPQHF
j_call: TRBJ2-5; d_call: -; v_call: TRBV29-1; clone_size: -; cdr3_nt: TGCAGCTCCGTGGGGTTGCAAGAGACCCAGTACTTC; cdr3_aa: CSSVGLQETQYF
j_call: TRBJ2-7; d_call: -; v_call: TRBV20-1; clone_size: many; cdr3_nt: TGCAGTGCCCCTGGAGGGGGACAAAGCTCCTACGAGCAGTACTTC; cdr3_aa: CSAPGGGQSSYEQYF
j_call: TRBJ2-5; d_call: -; v_call: TRBV5-1; clone_size: many; cdr3_nt: TGCGCCAGCAAGTTTGAGGTGGGATTTGGGACCCAGTACTTC; cdr3_aa: CASKFEVGFGTQYF
j_call: TRBJ1-1; d_call: -; v_call: TRBV29-1; clone_size: few; cdr3_nt: TGCAGCGTTGAGGGAAACACTGAAGCTTTCTTT; cdr3_aa: CSVEGNTEAFF
j_call: TRBJ1-5; d_call: -; v_call: TRBV24-1; clone_size: many; cdr3_nt: TGTGCCACCAGTGACAGCGACCAGGGCGGGTATCAGCCCCAGCATTTT; cdr3_aa: CATSDSDQGGYQPQHF
j_call: TRBJ2-3; d_call: -; v_call: TRBV4-2; clone_size: once; cdr3_nt: TGTGCCAGCTCCCAATCATTAATAAGCACAGATACGCAGTATTTT; cdr3_aa: CASSQSLISTDTQYF
j_call: TRBJ2-3; d_call: TRBD2; v_call: TRBV7-2; clone_size: -; cdr3_nt: TGTGCCAGCAGCCCAGCGGGAGTGACGCAGTATTTT; cdr3_aa: CASSPAGVTQYF
j_call: TRBJ2-2; d_call: -; v_call: TRBV29-1; clone_size: few; cdr3_nt: TGCAGCATCGGGACATCGAACACCGGGGAGCTGTTTTTT; cdr3_aa: CSIGTSNTGELFF
j_call: TRBJ2-7; d_call: TRBD2; v_call: TRBV5-1; clone_size: -; cdr3_nt: TGCGCCAGCAGCTTGAATGGCGGGAGCTCCTACGAGCAGTACTTC; cdr3_aa: CASSLNGGSSYEQYF
j_call: TRBJ2-7; d_call: TRBD2; v_call: TRBV15; clone_size: -; cdr3_nt: TGTGCCACCAGCGGGGGGGGGAGAGAGCAGTACTTC; cdr3_aa: CATSGGGREQYF
j_call: TRBJ2-6; d_call: -; v_call: TRBV5-1; clone_size: -; cdr3_nt: TGCGCCAGCAGCCGAGGGGGGGCCAACGTCCTGACTTTC; cdr3_aa: CASSRGGANVLTF